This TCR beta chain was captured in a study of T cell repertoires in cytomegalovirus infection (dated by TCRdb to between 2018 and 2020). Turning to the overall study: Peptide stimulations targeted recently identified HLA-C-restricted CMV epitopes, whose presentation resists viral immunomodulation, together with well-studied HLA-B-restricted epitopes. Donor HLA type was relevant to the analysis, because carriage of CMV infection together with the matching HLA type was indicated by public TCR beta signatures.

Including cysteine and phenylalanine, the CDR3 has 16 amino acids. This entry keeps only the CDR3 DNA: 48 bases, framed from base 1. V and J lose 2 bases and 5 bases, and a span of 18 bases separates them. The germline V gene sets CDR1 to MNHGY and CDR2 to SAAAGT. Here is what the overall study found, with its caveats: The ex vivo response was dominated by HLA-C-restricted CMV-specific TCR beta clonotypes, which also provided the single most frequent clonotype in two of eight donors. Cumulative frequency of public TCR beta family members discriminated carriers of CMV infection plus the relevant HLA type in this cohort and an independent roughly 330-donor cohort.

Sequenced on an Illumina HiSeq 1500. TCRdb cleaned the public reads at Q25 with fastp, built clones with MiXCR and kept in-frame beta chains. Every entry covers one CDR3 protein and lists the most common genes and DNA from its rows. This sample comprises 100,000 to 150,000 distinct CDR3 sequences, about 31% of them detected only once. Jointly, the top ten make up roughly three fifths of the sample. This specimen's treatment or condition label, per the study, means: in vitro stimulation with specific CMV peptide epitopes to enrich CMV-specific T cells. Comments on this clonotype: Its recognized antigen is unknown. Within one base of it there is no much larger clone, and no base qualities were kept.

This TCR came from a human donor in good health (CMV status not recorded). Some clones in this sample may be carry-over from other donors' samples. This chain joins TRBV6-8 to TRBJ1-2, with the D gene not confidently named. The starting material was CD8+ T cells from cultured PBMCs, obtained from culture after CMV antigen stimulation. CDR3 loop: CASSYTTDLQVYGYTF. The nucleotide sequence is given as TGTGCCAGCAGTTACACGACGGACCTTCAGGTTTATGGCTACACCTTC.